What follows describes a single T cell receptor (beta chain). The source of the sample is a study of blood T cell repertoires in COVID-19. Libraries were prepared by immunoSEQ multiplex PCR; TCRdb keeps only in-frame clonotypes and omits some of them. Of about 41,000 clones listed, more than 75% are singletons. Trimming at V came to 7 bases and at J to 6 bases, leaving 11 bases not matched to a gene. The CDR3 is made up of 17 amino acids. CDR1 and CDR2 from the germline V gene are SNHLY and FYNNEI. This chain connects TRBV2 to TRBJ2-1, with 14 positions matching TRBD2. The receptor was derived from a human donor in a cohort sampled during active COVID-19. Sequencing used peripheral blood. CDR3 sequence (DNA): TGTGCCAGCACCAGGGGACTAGCGGGAGAGTGGTCCAATGAGCAGTTCTTC. The encoded protein is CASTRGLAGEWSNEQFF.